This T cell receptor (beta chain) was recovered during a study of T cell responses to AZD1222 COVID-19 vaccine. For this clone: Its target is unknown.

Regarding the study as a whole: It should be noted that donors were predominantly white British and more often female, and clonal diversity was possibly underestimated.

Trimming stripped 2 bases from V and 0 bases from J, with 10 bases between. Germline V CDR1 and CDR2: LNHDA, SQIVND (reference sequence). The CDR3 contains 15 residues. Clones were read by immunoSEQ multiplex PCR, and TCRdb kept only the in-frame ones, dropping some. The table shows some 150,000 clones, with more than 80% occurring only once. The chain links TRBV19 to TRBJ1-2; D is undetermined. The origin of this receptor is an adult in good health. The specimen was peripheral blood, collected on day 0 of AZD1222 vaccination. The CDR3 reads CASSIMSGSNYGYTF. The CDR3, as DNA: TGTGCCAGTAGTATAATGTCCGGGTCTAACTATGGCTACACCTTC. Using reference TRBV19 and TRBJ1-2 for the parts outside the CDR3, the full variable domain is DGGITQSPKYLFRKEGQNVTLSCEQNLNHDAMYWYRQDPGQGLRLIYYSQIVNDFQKGDIAEGYSVSREKKESFPLTVTSAQKNPTAFYLCASSIMSGSNYGYTFGSGTRLTVV.